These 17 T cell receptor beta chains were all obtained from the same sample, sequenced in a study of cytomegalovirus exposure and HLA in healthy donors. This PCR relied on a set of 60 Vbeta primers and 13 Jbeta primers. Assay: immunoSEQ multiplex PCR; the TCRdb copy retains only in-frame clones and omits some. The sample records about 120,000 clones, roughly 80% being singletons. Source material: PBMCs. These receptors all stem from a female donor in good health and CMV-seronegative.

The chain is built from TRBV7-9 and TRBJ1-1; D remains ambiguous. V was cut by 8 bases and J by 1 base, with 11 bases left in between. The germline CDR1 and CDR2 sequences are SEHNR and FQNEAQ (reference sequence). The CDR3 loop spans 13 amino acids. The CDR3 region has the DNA TGTGCCAGCGGGCTCCGTCCGAACACTGAAGCTTTCTTT. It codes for CASGLRPNTEAFF.

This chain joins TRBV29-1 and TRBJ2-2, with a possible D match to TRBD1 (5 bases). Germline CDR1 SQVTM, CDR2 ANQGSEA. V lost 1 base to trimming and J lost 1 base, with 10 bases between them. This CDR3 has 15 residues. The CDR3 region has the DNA TGCAGCGTTGAAGTGGCAGGGCGGAACACCGGGGAGCTGTTTTTT. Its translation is CSVEVAGRNTGELFF.

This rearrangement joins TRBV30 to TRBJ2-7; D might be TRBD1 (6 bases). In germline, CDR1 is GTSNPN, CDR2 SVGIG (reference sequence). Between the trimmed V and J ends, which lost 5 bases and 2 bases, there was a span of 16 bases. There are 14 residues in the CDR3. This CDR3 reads CAWSHRVRTYEQYF. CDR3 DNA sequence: TGTGCCTGGTCGCACAGGGTTAGGACCTACGAGCAGTACTTC.

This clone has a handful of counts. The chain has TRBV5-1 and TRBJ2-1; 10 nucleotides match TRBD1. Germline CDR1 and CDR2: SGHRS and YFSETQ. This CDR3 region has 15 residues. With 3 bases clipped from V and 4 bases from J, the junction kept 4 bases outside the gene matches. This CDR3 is CASSWGQGKYNEQFF. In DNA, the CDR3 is TGCGCCAGCAGCTGGGGACAGGGGAAATACAATGAGCAGTTCTTC.

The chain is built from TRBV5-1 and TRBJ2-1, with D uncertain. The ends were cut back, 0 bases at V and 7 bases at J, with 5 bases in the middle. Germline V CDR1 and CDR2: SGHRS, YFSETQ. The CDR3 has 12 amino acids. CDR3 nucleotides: TGCGCCAGCAGCTTGGTACAAAATGAGCAGTTCTTC. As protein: CASSLVQNEQFF.

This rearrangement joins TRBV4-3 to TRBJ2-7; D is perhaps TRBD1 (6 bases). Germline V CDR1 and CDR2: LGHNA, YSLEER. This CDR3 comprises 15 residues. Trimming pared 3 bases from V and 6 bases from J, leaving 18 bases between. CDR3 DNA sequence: TGCGCCAGCAGCCAGGACCGAACAGGGAGCGGCGAGCAGTACTTC. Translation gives CASSQDRTGSGEQYF.

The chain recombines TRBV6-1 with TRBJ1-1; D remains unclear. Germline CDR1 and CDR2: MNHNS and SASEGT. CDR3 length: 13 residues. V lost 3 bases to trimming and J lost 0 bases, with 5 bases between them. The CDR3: CASSDDMNTEAFF. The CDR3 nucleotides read TGTGCCAGCAGTGACGACATGAACACTGAAGCTTTCTTT.

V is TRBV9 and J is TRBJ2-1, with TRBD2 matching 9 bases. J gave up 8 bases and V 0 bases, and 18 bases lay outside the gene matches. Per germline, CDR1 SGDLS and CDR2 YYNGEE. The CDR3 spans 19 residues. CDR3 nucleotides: TGTGCCAGCAGCGTAGACCCTAGCGGGGTCTCCCAACGTGGGGATGAGCAGTTCTTC. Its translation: CASSVDPSGVSQRGDEQFF.

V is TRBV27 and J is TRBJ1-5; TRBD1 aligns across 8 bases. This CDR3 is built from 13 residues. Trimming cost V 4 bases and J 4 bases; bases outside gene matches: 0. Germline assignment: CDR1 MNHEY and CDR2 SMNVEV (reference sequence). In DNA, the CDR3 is TGTGCCAGCAGTTACAGGGGGAATCAGCCCCAGCATTTT. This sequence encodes CASSYRGNQPQHF.

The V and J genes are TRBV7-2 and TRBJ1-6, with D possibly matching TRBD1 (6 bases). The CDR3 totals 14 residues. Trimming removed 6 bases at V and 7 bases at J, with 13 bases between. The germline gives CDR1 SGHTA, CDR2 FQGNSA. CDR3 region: CASRSPGTNSPLHF. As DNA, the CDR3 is TGTGCCAGCAGAAGTCCAGGGACAAATTCACCCCTCCACTTT.

The CDR3 DNA reads as TGTGCCAGCAGTTACTCACAGGGAGTCAGTGAAAAACTGTTTTTT. Its translation: CASSYSQGVSEKLFF. V is TRBV6-5 and J is TRBJ1-4; D is perhaps TRBD1 (6 bases). V was pared by 0 bases and J by 7 bases, with 12 bases between. This CDR3 contains 15 residues. Germline V gene lookup returns CDR1 MNHEY and CDR2 SVGAGI.

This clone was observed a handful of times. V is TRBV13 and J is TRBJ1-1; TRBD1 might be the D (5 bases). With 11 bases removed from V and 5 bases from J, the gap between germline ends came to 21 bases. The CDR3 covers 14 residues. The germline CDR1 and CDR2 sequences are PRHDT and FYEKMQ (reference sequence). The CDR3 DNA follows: TGTGCCTCTCACGCGGGGCAAATAGGGACTGAAGCTTTCTTT. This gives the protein CASHAGQIGTEAFF.

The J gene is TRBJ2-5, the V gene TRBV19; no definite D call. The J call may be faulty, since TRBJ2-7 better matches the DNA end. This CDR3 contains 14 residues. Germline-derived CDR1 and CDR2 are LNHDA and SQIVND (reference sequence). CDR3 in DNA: TGTGCCAGTAGTATTCGGCCCCGAGGCGACGAGCAGTACTTC. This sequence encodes CASSIRPRGDEQYF.

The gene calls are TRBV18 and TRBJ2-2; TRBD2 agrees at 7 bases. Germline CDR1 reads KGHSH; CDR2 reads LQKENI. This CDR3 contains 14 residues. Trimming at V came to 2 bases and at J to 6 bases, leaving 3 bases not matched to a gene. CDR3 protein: CASSPATSAGELFF. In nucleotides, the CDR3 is TGTGCCAGCTCACCAGCAACTAGCGCCGGGGAGCTGTTTTTT.

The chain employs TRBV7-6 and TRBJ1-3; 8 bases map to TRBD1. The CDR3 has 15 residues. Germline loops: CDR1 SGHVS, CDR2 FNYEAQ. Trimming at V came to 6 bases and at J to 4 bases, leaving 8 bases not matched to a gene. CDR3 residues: CASRDTGGNGNTIYF. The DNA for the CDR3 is TGTGCCAGCAGAGACACAGGGGGAAACGGAAACACCATATATTTT.

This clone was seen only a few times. This chain's CDR3 is CASTHTGTGSGSNEAFF. The CDR3 DNA follows: TGTGCCAGCACCCACACGGGGACAGGGTCTGGCTCGAATGAAGCTTTCTTT. The V call is TRBV7-9, the J call TRBJ1-1, with TRBD1 identical over 9 bases. Germline CDR1 and CDR2: SEHNR and FQNEAQ (reference sequence). Losses at the gene ends were 7 bases for V and 7 bases for J; bases not matched to a gene: 19. The CDR3 is 17 amino acids.

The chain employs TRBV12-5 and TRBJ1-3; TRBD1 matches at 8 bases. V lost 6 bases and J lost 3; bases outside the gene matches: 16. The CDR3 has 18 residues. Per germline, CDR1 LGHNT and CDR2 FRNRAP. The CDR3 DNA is TGTGCTAGTGGGCAAGGACAGGGCCTCTCCCCCTTTGGAAACACCATATATTTT. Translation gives CASGQGQGLSPFGNTIYF.